This T cell receptor (beta chain) came from a study of Ad26.COV2.S vaccination and SARS-CoV-2 variants. The treatment was: around 19 received Ad26.COV2.S at low or high dose, single or two shots; about five received placebo; per-sample allocation not given. Day 63 after the first vaccine or placebo injection was the time point for sampling. Deletions cut 3 bases from V and 0 bases from J, with 18 bases between. Germline CDR1 and CDR2: MGHRA and YSYEKL. The CDR3 runs to 18 residues. Sequencing was performed with immunoSEQ multiplex PCR; in TCRdb, only in-frame clones are kept and a portion is missing. The table has about 500,000 clones, roughly nine tenths seen once.

The genes are TRBV4-1 and TRBJ2-1; D may be TRBD2 (6 bases). This sequence originates from a person aged 18-65 years who received the Ad26.COV2.S COVID-19 vaccine or a placebo. The sequencing here drew on peripheral blood, taken in a trial of Ad26.COV2.S vaccine versus placebo. The CDR3 spells CASSQIIPRGSSYNEQFF. In DNA form, the CDR3 reads TGCGCCAGCAGCCAGATCATCCCGCGGGGTAGCTCCTACAATGAGCAGTTCTTC.